A selection of T cell receptor beta chains follows, all from one sample in a study of technical replicates of blood from a handful of donors. Profiled with immunoSEQ multiplex PCR; TCRdb holds only in-frame clones, not every one. The table lists about 89,000 clones, 90% to 95% of them singletons. The sample consisted of T cells isolated from PBMCs. These receptors were taken from a human donor in good health. CDR3s leave out the opening cysteine and the closing phenylalanine or tryptophan. Each record gives: V gene, CDR3 protein.

>TRBV5-6
ASSVGLADRTDTQY
>TRBV4-2
ATTGTSGWGNEQF
>TRBV5-6
ASSLAGGGNTGELF
>TRBV4-1
ASSESSPEYTDTQY
>TRBV6-5
ASSSDLLTTGELF
>TRBV13
ASSSTPGQGYEQY
>TRBV9
ASSVEGLRGVADTQY
>TRBV5-1
ASSLVGTGQETQY
>TRBV4-1
ASSQGTSGYEQY
>TRBV6-1
ASNPRQAQNEKLF
>TRBV4-2
ASSQADTDRAYGYT
>TRBV29-1
SAETGHPDTQY
>TRBV5-6
ASSIGAYEQY
>TRBV5-1
ASSSQGNTGELF
>TRBV2
ASYLATDQETQY
>TRBV9
ASSPGLAGENIPNEQF
>TRBV7-8
ASSWVGGSRTEAF
>TRBV29-1
SVAAGGIWEQY
>TRBV13
ATDRLAVKDTQY
>TRBV9
ASSVDGLSSYEQY
>TRBV4-1
ASSRLLEAGRGF
>TRBV9
ASSVGGATNEKLF
>TRBV12-2
TSRFHTGCQPQH
>TRBV6-5
ASSKGPGANYGYT
>TRBV7-6
ASSLLRSGRAYWNEQF
>TRBV7-8
ASSLRTGLSYEQY
>TRBV4-1
ASSQARSQNTEAF
>TRBV4-1
ASSHPTGGGPSYGYT
>TRBV29-1
SVGGFPVTTEAF
>TRBV6-5
ASSYRGEGPKEAF
>TRBV6-5
ASSYWTGGTEAF
>TRBV5-1
ASSPPPKDYEQY
>TRBV5-4
ASSSSDLGATEAF
>TRBV2
ASSWTGDKYGGYT
>TRBV15
ATSRGGGTNEQF
>TRBV2
ASSDTTGDNEKLF
>TRBV7-9
ASSPPLNTEAF
>TRBV9
ASSVGGETQY
>TRBV30
ALAIYNEQF
>TRBV18
ASSPSRGRMLNTEAF
>TRBV19
ASSSQQGVRSPLH
>TRBV4-2
ASSLIRTANYGYT